The subject of this entry is one T cell receptor beta chain. The target of this receptor is not known. No much larger clone is present one base from it, and per-base qualities are unavailable. This sample's time point label indicates: baseline before first vaccination. Interpreted using the paper, the treatment or condition label stands for: meningococcal conjugate vaccine given as trial control. Vaccinee samples were obtained from the UK trials COV001 and COV002, which included a single-blind randomized controlled phase 2/3 trial of AZD1222 (ChAdOx1 nCoV-19) in healthy adults. For TCRbeta chain sequencing, PBMC samples were collected from trial participants at day 0 and at day 28 after the second dose. This sample is drawn from a study of T cell responses to AZD1222 COVID-19 vaccine (TCRdb year 2021). Notes on the research overall: TCR sequencing was performed for about 240 trial participants, of whom some 200 were given two doses of AZD1222 and some 26 were given two doses of MenACWY control vaccine. Trial participants were enrolled by age into subgroups of 18-55, 56-69 and 70-plus years, and about 150, 27 and 61 TCR-sequenced participants, respectively, were included in these subgroups. Study-level results and caveats: Most participants were white British and females outnumbered males, and the authors suggested that clonal diversity may have been underestimated. Epitopes outside the regions mutated in the B.1.351 and B.1.1.7 variants were reportedly recognized by nearly half of the unique spike-specific TCRs. Conclusions about previously exposed vaccinees are limited, since just a handful of AZD1222 recipients were seropositive for SARS-CoV-2 at baseline. A significant rise in spike-specific TCR breadth and depth was observed after two AZD1222 doses relative to day 0 and relative to MenACWY recipients. In the small 56-69-year group, the increase in depth fell short of significance, most likely because of low power. CD4 TCRs associated with the vaccine covered the entire spike protein, and the dominant responses were in regions 160-218 and 743-854. Because no day 14 peak-response samples were available, the repertoires could be characterized only after the peak T cell response.

CDR1 and CDR2 were assigned from the germline V gene as MDHEN and SYDVKM. Relative to germline, V is 4 bases shorter and J is 1 base shorter, with 10 bases between their ends. Its CDR3 holds 14 amino acids, cysteine through phenylalanine. The only DNA kept is the CDR3, 42 bases in frame from the first base. The CDR3 regions of human TCRbeta chains were analyzed by immunosequencing. Under the source paper's analysis protocol: Repertoire TCRs were matched against a reference library of SARS-CoV-2-specific TCRs generated with the MIRA antigen-specificity platform. Breadth meant the fraction of unique TCRs that were SARS-CoV-2-associated, whereas depth meant the fraction of total T cells that were SARS-CoV-2-associated. Using the MIRA data, every spike-specific TCR was mapped to the spike region that the TCR reacted to and assigned to either a CD4 or a CD8 class. Log10-transformed breadth and depth values were compared by one-way ANOVA with Sidak's multiple comparisons tests. The source is immuneACCESS, and TCRdb retained only in-frame sequences with V and J called. Part of the clones is not carried over; for the studies checked, unresolved V genes explain less than half of this, and the remainder is unexplained. D and trimming come from the DNA, and the V and J calls and clone size come from that table. The sample table lists 150,000 to 200,000 clones, around 87% of them with a count of one. The ten largest clonotypes hold about 3% of the sample.

The receptor's source is an adult in good health. The rearrangement joined TRBV28 to TRBJ1-2; the D gene remains uncertain. The material was peripheral blood, obtained on day 0 of MenACWY control vaccination. The CDR3 region reads CASSSNEGNYGYTF. The nucleotide sequence is TGTGCCAGCAGTTCGAATGAGGGTAACTATGGCTACACCTTC.